What follows describes a single TCR beta chain. The antigen is undetermined. Germline V gene lookup returns CDR1 SEHNR and CDR2 FQNEAQ (reference sequence). CDR3 length equals 14 residues. J lost 7 bases, V lost 2 bases, and 8 bases had no gene match. The data were taken from a study of cytomegalovirus exposure and HLA in healthy donors. Study conclusions and caveats: Researchers counted 150 to 200 TCR beta chains as cytomegalovirus-associated.

In the PCR, 60 Vbeta and 13 Jbeta primers were used. Clones were sequenced by immunoSEQ multiplex PCR, and TCRdb holds only the in-frame ones, with some missing. The sample comprises about 100,000 clones, 60% to 85% of which are singletons, and roughly a tenth rests with the top ten. This TCR was sampled from a man in his forties or fifties in good health and CMV-seronegative. Material: PBMCs. This chain connects TRBV7-9 to TRBJ2-7, with TRBD2 matching 7 bases. The CDR3 DNA reads as TGTGCCAGCAGCTTAAAGGGAGGGGTTGAAGAGCAGTACTTC. Its translation: CASSLKGGVEEQYF.